This T cell receptor beta chain was identified during a study of blood T cell repertoires in COVID-19. The wider study: From the United States, Italy and Spain came samples of acute and convalescent COVID-19. PBMCs, B-cell-depleted T cells, or T cells provided the cDNA or gDNA that made up the material.

In germline, CDR1 is MDHEN, CDR2 SYDVKM. Trimming stripped 6 bases from V and 1 base from J, with 15 bases between. The CDR3 contains 15 residues. Individuals aged about 18 to 90 years were recruited from about two dozen US areas. Researchers sorted participants into cohorts using their self-reported clinical history. Only in-frame clones appear in the TCRdb table, and some are missing; sequencing was by immunoSEQ multiplex PCR. The table includes 290,000 or so clones, roughly 85% detected once. The sequence was obtained from a man between 35 and 55 years old who had been exposed to COVID-19. What was sequenced was PBMCs or T cells enriched from blood (not recorded which). The chain joins TRBV28 to TRBJ1-1, with D unclear. The CDR3 reads CASRPPAAGNTEAFF. In DNA form, the CDR3 reads TGTGCCAGCAGACCGCCGGCAGCAGGGAACACTGAAGCTTTCTTT.